The present T cell receptor beta chain was sequenced within a study of identifying expanded T cells in peripheral blood. The CDR3 has 15 residues. The V gene's germline CDR1 is SGHRS and CDR2 YFSETQ. V was clipped by 3 bases and J by 3 bases, with 16 bases between them. The data were produced by immunoSEQ multiplex PCR, yet TCRdb's version contains in-frame clones alone and is incomplete. Seen here are about 110,000 clones, around 90% observed once, and the top ten hold 8.4%. V and J are TRBV5-1 and TRBJ2-7; no reliable D call. The sequencing input was blood. This TCR derives from a person aged 18 to 75 in good health. The CDR3 region has the DNA TGCGCCAGCAGCTCCGACCCTCAGGCGAACTACGAGCAGTACTTC. Translation: CASSSDPQANYEQYF.